This TCR beta chain was observed in a study of OX40 agonist ivuxolimab in advanced cancers. Turning to the overall study: The costimulatory receptor OX40 (CD134) was targeted by ivuxolimab, a fully human IgG2 agonistic monoclonal antibody. Intravenous ivuxolimab was administered to patients every 2 weeks at six dose levels: 0.01, 0.1, 0.3, 1.5, 3 and 10 mg/kg. Of the approximately 53 patients in dose escalation, about 20 had hepatocellular carcinoma, about 15 had melanoma, 9 had renal cell carcinoma and 9 had head and neck cancer. The dose-escalation cohort was around 83% male with a mean age of around 64 years, ranging from roughly 23 to 80. Prior anti-PD-1, anti-PD-L1 or anti-CTLA-4 therapy was permitted, and checkpoint inhibitors had been received by 40% to 50% of dose-escalation patients. Three dose-escalation patients achieved partial responses, one with hepatocellular carcinoma and two with cutaneous melanoma. Peripheral TCRbeta sequencing aimed to test whether ivuxolimab altered TCR sequence diversity and caused clonal T-cell expansion. The paper describes the monotherapy dose-escalation part (N of about 55 patients) of the phase I trial of ivuxolimab.

From the cysteine through the phenylalanine, the CDR3 covers 17 amino acids. Only the CDR3 DNA stays, 51 bases, in frame from base 1. V is cut back by 6 bases and J by 1 base, with 6 bases in the junction unmatched. CDR1 and CDR2 are read off the germline V gene as SGHRS and YFSETQ. The trial excluded patients who had a history of autoimmune disease or who were on systemic immunosuppression. Peripheral blood for TCR sequencing was collected from all dose cohorts at baseline, on cycle 4 day 1, and on cycle 7 day 1. Samples came from an open-label, multicenter, first-in-human phase I dose-escalation trial of ivuxolimab. Adults with locally advanced or metastatic melanoma, renal cell, hepatocellular, or head and neck squamous cell carcinoma were enrolled in the trial. Before TCR sequencing, CD4+ T cells and CD8+ T cells were sorted from peripheral blood as separate populations. What the work shows at the level of the full study, not this receptor alone: After ivuxolimab, more expanded clones were found on average in CD8+ T cells than in CD4+ T cells. Low levels of normalized T-cell clonal expansion were also seen in some patients who did not respond. Which antigens the clonally expanded peripheral T cells were specific for was not determined. In partial responders in the 0.1-3.0 mg/kg groups, normalized peripheral clonal expansion was found to be among the lowest, especially among CD8+ T cells. At doses from 0.1 to 3.0 mg/kg, clonal expansion was seen in both CD4+ and CD8+ blood T cells between baseline and week 6.

Comments on this clone: This clone's antigen is unknown. Base qualities are not at hand, and no much larger clone is one base apart.

To sequence the TCRbeta CDR3 region, genomic DNA was isolated from the sorted cells. The immunoSEQ Assay was used to sequence the TCRbeta CDR3 regions. The immuneACCESS repertoire file appears here via TCRdb, limited to in-frame rearrangements. These files lack a portion of the clones; in checked studies, under half of the deficit traces to unresolved V genes, and the cause of the others is not known. For this sample the table gives about 29,000 clones, of which around 90% were detected only once. The top ten clonotypes cover roughly a fifth of the sample. The TCR originated in an adult with an advanced solid tumor such as melanoma, head and neck, liver or kidney cancer. The chain was built from TRBV5-1 and TRBJ2-2; 13 bases in the junction line up with TRBD2. The sequencing here drew on CD4+ or CD8+ T cells sorted from blood, taken in a trial of the OX40 agonist ivuxolimab. This receptor has the CDR3 CASNPGLAGLNTGELFF. The bases read TGCGCCAGCAACCCGGGACTAGCGGGATTGAACACCGGGGAGCTGTTTTTT.